One TCR beta chain is described in this entry. Antigen unknown. Amplification used 60 Vbeta primers and 13 Jbeta primers. Per the authors' pipeline: Around 10 million of the 80 million or so unique TCR beta chains counted in a later analysis were shared. Here immunoSEQ multiplex PCR was the method, and the copy in TCRdb shows in-frame clones only, minus some. The DNA gave D and trimming, while V, J and clone size come from that table. The repertoire holds approximately 190,000 clones, with about 77% as singletons. This sample was taken from a study of cytomegalovirus exposure and HLA in healthy donors. General study points: Fewer N-insertions than the roughly 700-donor mean were reportedly shown by an Asian-associated ancestry cluster in a later analysis. Many donors carried some public TCRs, although rarity characterized most TCR sequences.

Donors were nominally healthy when sampled, though unrecorded immune exposures were likely. CDR3 length: 14 residues. Trimming removed 1 base from V and 4 bases from J, with 11 bases in between. Germline V gene sequence: CDR1 SGHTA, CDR2 FQGNSA. The sequence was collected from a woman aged 30 to 39 in good health and CMV-seropositive. The chain is built from TRBV7-2 and TRBJ2-7; D not resolved. The specimen sequenced was PBMCs. The CDR3 DNA reads TGTGCCAGCAGCTTAGGTCCAGACACTTACGAGCAGTACTTC. It is translated as CASSLGPDTYEQYF.